Included here is one TCR beta chain sequence, with context. What it recognizes is unknown. The V segment lost 5 bases and the J segment 3 bases; nucleotides outside the gene matches: 3. The CDR3 is 12 residues long. Per germline, CDR1 DFQATT and CDR2 SNEGSKA (reference sequence). Researchers built TCR beta libraries using quantitative 5'-RACE with molecular barcodes. TCRdb called the 5' RACE reads again in MiXCR, with one record for every CDR3 protein. This repertoire shows about 840,000 distinct CDR3 sequences, over 9.5% found once; its top ten account for 0.45% to 0.6%. The data originate from a study of CD8 T cells in ankylosing spondylitis. Study-wide points: In peripheral blood, disease-linked CD8+ clones occurred at relatively low frequencies. In ankylosing spondylitis patients, matched synovial fluid reportedly showed significant enrichment of disease-linked clones. Ankylosing spondylitis blood appeared to be characterized by a TCR beta motif of roughly eight highly homologous variants. Past research had described some motif variants in reactive arthritis synovial fluid and blood.

The chain recombines TRBV20-1 with TRBJ1-2; 7 bases match TRBD1. The TCR comes from a male donor with ankylosing spondylitis. Source material: blood, either unsorted or a sorted T cell fraction (not recorded which). The CDR3 spells CSAQGQYYGYTF. CDR3 DNA sequence: TGCAGTGCTCAGGGACAGTACTATGGCTACACCTTC.